This T cell receptor beta chain was observed in a study of T cell repertoires in cytomegalovirus infection. Study context: Through public TCR beta signatures, both CMV infection and matching HLA type were indicated. Study-level findings and limits: Pooled public TCR beta family frequency picked out CMV carriers with the relevant HLA.

V lost 7 bases to trimming and J lost 4 bases, with 18 bases between them. The CDR3 loop spans 14 amino acids. CDR1 SQVTM and CDR2 ANQGSEA come from the germline V gene. About this clonotype itself: Its antigen is still unknown.

TCRdb called the reads again in MiXCR, with one record for every CDR3 protein. This sample has 200,000 or so distinct CDR3 sequences, with approximately 19% found just once. The receptor's source is a human donor in good health (CMV status not recorded). Some clones in this sample may be carry-over from other donors' samples. Sequencing was performed on PBMCs. The rearrangement uses TRBV29-1 and TRBJ2-3; D is unresolved. The CDR3, as DNA: TGCAGCGCCCTGACACCGACCGGCCCAGATACGCAGTATTTT. It encodes CSALTPTGPDTQYF.